Below, 8 T cell receptor beta chains from the same sample are listed, as sequenced in a study of blood T cells in healthy people across ages. A J-beta primer mix and a sample-barcoded 5' primer were used in a second PCR of about 7 to 12 cycles. Using its own MiXCR run on the 5' RACE reads, TCRdb lists one record per CDR3 protein. Here the sample spans about a million distinct CDR3 sequences, 35% to 40% being singletons. Sequenced input: blood. All receptors derive from a man between 18 and 29 years old in good health.

This clonotype was found a few times. The chain combines TRBV9 with TRBJ2-1; 7 positions agree with TRBD1. The CDR3 totals 13 residues. The germline V gene encodes CDR1 SGDLS and CDR2 YYNGEE. Losses at the gene ends were 2 bases for V and 6 bases for J; bases not matched to a gene: 2. The CDR3 region has the DNA TGTGCCAGCAGCGTCCGACAGGGCAATGAGCAGTTCTTC. The encoded protein is CASSVRQGNEQFF.

This clonotype was seen at least ten times. This chain links TRBV25-1 with TRBJ1-2, with TRBD1 identical over 9 bases. Germline values: CDR1 MGHDK, CDR2 SYGVNS. The junction had 2 bases not matched to a gene; V was cut back by 2 bases and J by 4 bases. This CDR3 contains 14 residues. CDR3 loop: CASSEPGQGYGYTF. In DNA, the CDR3 is TGTGCCAGCAGTGAACCGGGACAGGGCTATGGCTACACCTTC.

The genes are TRBV6-5 and TRBJ1-1, with D perhaps matching TRBD1 (5 bases). The CDR3 runs 12 residues. CDR1 is MNHEY and CDR2 is SVGAGI in the germline V gene. Deletions cut 8 bases from V and 5 bases from J, with 12 bases between. CDR3: CASHHGGTEAFF. CDR3 DNA: TGTGCCAGCCATCATGGGGGGACTGAAGCTTTCTTT.

This clonotype was recorded many times. The DNA of the CDR3 is TGTGCCAGCAGGAGACAGGTTGGCGAAAAACTGTTTTTT. It is translated as CASRRQVGEKLFF. The chain employs TRBV6-2 or TRBV6-3 and TRBJ1-4, with D maybe TRBD1 (6 bases). The germline V gene has CDR1 MNHEY and CDR2 SVGEGT. This CDR3 has 13 residues. Trimming cost V 6 bases and J 8 bases, with 13 bases left between them.

This clonotype was counted between two and nine times. The chain is built from TRBV4-1 and TRBJ1-6, with D unclear. In germline, CDR1 is MGHRA, CDR2 YSYEKL. The CDR3 consists of 15 residues. The V and J ends lost 1 base and 0 bases respectively, with 4 bases between them. The CDR3 here is CASSQVGSYNSPLHF. The CDR3 DNA sequence: TGCGCCAGCAGCCAAGTCGGCTCCTATAATTCACCCCTCCACTTT.

The CDR3 coding sequence is TGTGCCAGCAGTTTTAGTTACGGGGGGGCCAGCAATGAGCAGTTCTTC. Its protein product is CASSFSYGGASNEQFF. This chain joins TRBV27 and TRBJ2-1; 8 bases map to TRBD2. Per germline, CDR1 MNHEY and CDR2 SMNVEV (reference sequence). The junction had 10 bases not matched to a gene; V was cut back by 3 bases and J by 6 bases. CDR3 length: 16 residues.

This clonotype was seen once. The rearrangement joins TRBV7-2 to TRBJ1-6, with 12 bases fitting TRBD1. The V gene end was trimmed by 5 bases and the J gene end by 8 bases; junction bases not matched to a gene: 7. The CDR3 has 16 amino acids. The germline V gene has CDR1 SGHTA and CDR2 FQGNSA. CDR3 sequence (DNA): TGTGCCAGCAGCCAGGGACAGGGGGCATATTATTCACCCCTCCACTTT. Protein sequence: CASSQGQGAYYSPLHF.

V and J are TRBV6-6 and TRBJ1-6; no clear D gene. Germline CDR1 reads MNHNY; CDR2 reads SVGAGI (reference sequence). Trimming removed 2 bases at V and 7 bases at J, with 12 bases between. The CDR3 spans 15 residues. The chain's CDR3 is CASSYRSSGNSPLHF. CDR3 coding DNA: TGTGCCAGCAGTTACAGGAGCTCGGGGAATTCACCCCTCCACTTT.